This TCR beta chain was found in a study of blood T cells in healthy people across ages. About this clonotype itself: Its target is not known.

Findings and limits, study-wide: In older individuals, TCR beta diversity per million T cells was lower, falling roughly linearly with age. PBMC samples, being unsorted, prevented any conclusive comparison of naive and antigen-experienced cells. Possibly, changes in expanded clonotypes were confounded because donor CMV status was unknown.

The V and J ends lost 0 bases and 1 base respectively, with 12 bases between them. CDR1 and CDR2 from the germline V gene are DFQATT and SNEGSKA (reference sequence). The CDR3 contains 15 residues. The second PCR ran roughly 6 to 11 cycles with a sample-barcoded 5' primer and J-beta primers. MiXCR, run by TCRdb on the 5' RACE reads, gives a single entry per CDR3 protein. The table lists about 1.6 million distinct CDR3 sequences, roughly 30% of them singletons. Sequenced: blood. This rearrangement joins TRBV20-1 to TRBJ1-2, with D tentatively TRBD1 (6 bases). The source is a woman in her twenties or thirties in good health. CDR3 sequence reads: CSARDLQGGNYGYTF. CDR3 DNA: TGCAGTGCTAGAGATTTACAGGGAGGTAACTATGGCTACACCTTC.